These T cell receptor beta chains were read from a single sample in a study of blood T cell repertoires in COVID-19. Profiled with immunoSEQ multiplex PCR; TCRdb holds only in-frame clones, not every one. The sample includes some 490,000 clones, 80% to 90% of them seen just once. The material sequenced was PBMCs or T cells enriched from blood (not recorded which). Source of these receptors: a woman aged 55 to 70 who had recovered from COVID-19. Both conserved end residues are part of each CDR3. The D gene is left open where the match is weak. A row's size may be missing; if present it is once, few, many or a size class.

V gene: TRBV4-1
CDR3 length: 13
J gene: TRBJ2-3
D gene: TRBD1
clone size: .
CDR3 DNA: TGCGCCAGCAGCCAAGAACCGGGACAGGGTCCTTATTTT
CDR3 protein: CASSQEPGQGPYF

V gene: TRBV5-6
CDR3 length: 16
J gene: TRBJ1-2
D gene: .
clone size: .
CDR3 DNA: TGTGCCAGCAGCGCACGGGTACAGCCAACAGGCTATGGCTACACCTTC
CDR3 protein: CASSARVQPTGYGYTF

V gene: TRBV19
CDR3 length: 16
J gene: TRBJ2-3
D gene: TRBD1
clone size: .
CDR3 DNA: TGTGCCACGAGTCCCCGGACAGGGGGCTCCGGAGATACGCAGTATTTT
CDR3 protein: CATSPRTGGSGDTQYF

V gene: TRBV11-2
CDR3 length: 13
J gene: TRBJ1-1
D gene: .
clone size: .
CDR3 DNA: TGTGCCAGCAGTCGTCTCGGGGGGACTGAAGCTTTCTTT
CDR3 protein: CASSRLGGTEAFF

V gene: TRBV13
CDR3 length: 12
J gene: TRBJ1-3
D gene: .
clone size: once
CDR3 DNA: TGTGCCAGCAGCCGCGTAGAAAACACCATATATTTT
CDR3 protein: CASSRVENTIYF

V gene: TRBV10-3
CDR3 length: 18
J gene: TRBJ2-1
D gene: .
clone size: few
CDR3 DNA: TGTGCCATCAGTGAGCGCGGCCGAACGGACGCGGGTTACAATGAGCAGTTCTTC
CDR3 protein: CAISERGRTDAGYNEQFF

V gene: TRBV4-2
CDR3 length: 16
J gene: TRBJ2-3
D gene: .
clone size: .
CDR3 DNA: TGTGCCAGCAGCCAAGACGGAGGCACTAGCACAGATACGCAGTATTTT
CDR3 protein: CASSQDGGTSTDTQYF

V gene: TRBV6-1
CDR3 length: 16
J gene: TRBJ1-5
D gene: .
clone size: .
CDR3 DNA: TGTGCCAGCAGTGATCTGAAGGGGGTCGGCAATCAGCCCCAGCATTTT
CDR3 protein: CASSDLKGVGNQPQHF

V gene: TRBV2
CDR3 length: 14
J gene: TRBJ1-4
D gene: .
clone size: .
CDR3 DNA: TGTGCCAGCAGTGAACAAGGGGTGGGGGAAAAACTGTTTTTT
CDR3 protein: CASSEQGVGEKLFF

V gene: TRBV19
CDR3 length: 16
J gene: TRBJ1-3
D gene: TRBD1
clone size: .
CDR3 DNA: TGTGCCAGTAGTGTCCTCAGGGGGTCGTCTGGAAACACCATATATTTT
CDR3 protein: CASSVLRGSSGNTIYF

V gene: TRBV27
CDR3 length: 17
J gene: TRBJ1-5
D gene: .
clone size: once
CDR3 DNA: TGTGCCAGCAGTCCATTGGGGGGGCGAGGGAGCAATCAGCCCCAGCATTTT
CDR3 protein: CASSPLGGRGSNQPQHF

V gene: TRBV5-1
CDR3 length: 13
J gene: TRBJ1-2
D gene: .
clone size: .
CDR3 DNA: TGCGCCAGCAGCTTAGAAGGAGGGTATGGCTACACCTTC
CDR3 protein: CASSLEGGYGYTF

V gene: TRBV2
CDR3 length: 14
J gene: TRBJ1-1
D gene: .
clone size: once
CDR3 DNA: TGTGCCAGCACTCCGCGAGGGGGGAACACTGAAGCTTTCTTT
CDR3 protein: CASTPRGGNTEAFF

V gene: TRBV10-3
CDR3 length: 16
J gene: TRBJ1-2
D gene: .
clone size: .
CDR3 DNA: TGTGCCATCAGTTCCTTTTCCTCAAGCAGGGGATATGGCTACACCTTC
CDR3 protein: CAISSFSSSRGYGYTF

V gene: TRBV5-6
CDR3 length: 15
J gene: TRBJ2-4
D gene: TRBD2
clone size: .
CDR3 DNA: TGTGCCAGCAGCCAGGACGGGGGGATGAGGAACATTCAGTACTTC
CDR3 protein: CASSQDGGMRNIQYF

V gene: TRBV3-1/TRBV3-2
CDR3 length: 21
J gene: TRBJ2-5
D gene: TRBD2
clone size: .
CDR3 DNA: TGTGCCAGCAGCCGGCGAAGACTGCAAAAACTACACTCCGGGGGGCAAGAGACCCAGTACTTC
CDR3 protein: CASSRRRLQKLHSGGQETQYF

V gene: TRBV27
CDR3 length: 12
J gene: TRBJ1-4
D gene: TRBD1
clone size: .
CDR3 DNA: TGTGCCAGCAGTTCCCCTGGACAGGCCGAACTTTTT
CDR3 protein: CASSSPGQAELF

V gene: TRBV13
CDR3 length: 15
J gene: TRBJ2-2
D gene: TRBD2
clone size: .
CDR3 DNA: TGTGCCAGCAGCCTAACTAGCGGATTAGCCGGGGAGCTGTTTTTT
CDR3 protein: CASSLTSGLAGELFF

V gene: TRBV11-2
CDR3 length: 13
J gene: TRBJ1-5
D gene: TRBD1
clone size: .
CDR3 DNA: TGTGCCAGCAGCTTAGTAGGGGGCCAGCCCCAGCATTTT
CDR3 protein: CASSLVGGQPQHF

V gene: TRBV7-6
CDR3 length: 16
J gene: TRBJ1-3
D gene: TRBD1
clone size: .
CDR3 DNA: TGTGCCAGCAGCCCTACAGGGGGCCTCTCTGGAAACACCATATATTTT
CDR3 protein: CASSPTGGLSGNTIYF

V gene: TRBV3-1/TRBV3-2
CDR3 length: 14
J gene: TRBJ1-3
D gene: .
clone size: .
CDR3 DNA: TGTGCCAGCAGCCAACAGGCTTCTGGAAACACCATATATTTT
CDR3 protein: CASSQQASGNTIYF

V gene: TRBV30
CDR3 length: 13
J gene: TRBJ2-1
D gene: .
clone size: .
CDR3 DNA: TGTGCCTGGAGTGGTGGCAGGGACAATGAGCAGTTCTTC
CDR3 protein: CAWSGGRDNEQFF

V gene: TRBV2
CDR3 length: 14
J gene: TRBJ1-1
D gene: .
clone size: .
CDR3 DNA: TGTGCCAGCAGTACGAAGGCCGGGGGCACTGAAGCTTTCTTT
CDR3 protein: CASSTKAGGTEAFF

V gene: TRBV5-1
CDR3 length: 13
J gene: TRBJ1-1
D gene: .
clone size: once
CDR3 DNA: TGCGCCAGCAGCTTGGCCAGACTCACTGAAGCTTTCTTT
CDR3 protein: CASSLARLTEAFF

V gene: TRBV7-9
CDR3 length: 12
J gene: TRBJ2-3
D gene: TRBD2
clone size: .
CDR3 DNA: TGTGCCAGCAGCCCAGGACTAGTAACGCAGTATTTT
CDR3 protein: CASSPGLVTQYF

V gene: TRBV10-3
CDR3 length: 16
J gene: TRBJ2-2
D gene: TRBD2
clone size: .
CDR3 DNA: TGTGCCACCGCAGCCGCCGCGGGGGGGAACACCGGGGAGCTGTTTTTT
CDR3 protein: CATAAAAGGNTGELFF

V gene: TRBV21-1
CDR3 length: 16
J gene: TRBJ1-4
D gene: .
clone size: .
CDR3 DNA: TGTGCCAGCAGCCCCAGGCGGGGTGAGTCGTGTGAAAAACTGTTTTTT
CDR3 protein: CASSPRRGESCEKLFF

V gene: TRBV18
CDR3 length: 17
J gene: TRBJ2-7
D gene: .
clone size: .
CDR3 DNA: TGTGCCAGCTCACCACCTACCTTTCCGGGAAGTAGCGACGAGCAGTACTTC
CDR3 protein: CASSPPTFPGSSDEQYF

V gene: TRBV19
CDR3 length: 14
J gene: TRBJ1-1
D gene: .
clone size: .
CDR3 DNA: TGTGCCAGTAGTATTTTTGGGAGAGACACTGAAGCTTTCTTT
CDR3 protein: CASSIFGRDTEAFF

V gene: TRBV13
CDR3 length: 16
J gene: TRBJ1-4
D gene: .
clone size: .
CDR3 DNA: TGTGCCAGCAGCTCACAGGGTATTGCAACTAATGAAAAACTGTTTTTT
CDR3 protein: CASSSQGIATNEKLFF

V gene: TRBV2
CDR3 length: 17
J gene: TRBJ1-4
D gene: .
clone size: .
CDR3 DNA: TGTGCCAGCAGTCCCAGGGGCATCGTGCCAACTAATGAAAAACTGTTTTTT
CDR3 protein: CASSPRGIVPTNEKLFF

V gene: TRBV6-5
CDR3 length: 13
J gene: TRBJ2-7
D gene: .
clone size: once
CDR3 DNA: TGTGCCAGCAGTTGGAAGGGGGAAGGCGAGCAGTACTTC
CDR3 protein: CASSWKGEGEQYF

V gene: TRBV27
CDR3 length: 14
J gene: TRBJ1-1
D gene: .
clone size: .
CDR3 DNA: TGTGCCAGCAGTTTGACAGTAATGAACACTGAAGCTTTCTTT
CDR3 protein: CASSLTVMNTEAFF

V gene: TRBV5-1
CDR3 length: 14
J gene: TRBJ2-7
D gene: .
clone size: .
CDR3 DNA: TGCGCCAGCAGCCTGGGGGTAGGGGCATACGAGCAGTACTTC
CDR3 protein: CASSLGVGAYEQYF

V gene: TRBV15
CDR3 length: 17
J gene: TRBJ1-1
D gene: .
clone size: .
CDR3 DNA: TGTGCCACCAGCAGAGATGGGGTGAGGGCCGCGAACACTGAAGCTTTCTTT
CDR3 protein: CATSRDGVRAANTEAFF

V gene: TRBV5-1
CDR3 length: 15
J gene: TRBJ1-5
D gene: .
clone size: .
CDR3 DNA: TGCGCCAGCAGCTTGGCAGGATTTAACAATCAGCCCCAGCATTTT
CDR3 protein: CASSLAGFNNQPQHF

V gene: TRBV19
CDR3 length: 15
J gene: TRBJ2-3
D gene: TRBD2
clone size: .
CDR3 DNA: TGTGCCAGTAGTATAACTAGCGGGGGAAGGGATACGCAGTATTTT
CDR3 protein: CASSITSGGRDTQYF

V gene: TRBV3-1/TRBV3-2
CDR3 length: 12
J gene: TRBJ1-1
D gene: .
clone size: .
CDR3 DNA: TGTGCCAGCCGGACACTGAACACTGAAGCTTTCTTT
CDR3 protein: CASRTLNTEAFF

V gene: TRBV4-1
CDR3 length: 16
J gene: TRBJ2-1
D gene: TRBD2
clone size: .
CDR3 DNA: TGCGCCAGCAGCCAAGCCCAAGCGGGGGTAGCCTATGAGCAGTTCTTC
CDR3 protein: CASSQAQAGVAYEQFF

V gene: TRBV24-1
CDR3 length: 14
J gene: TRBJ2-3
D gene: TRBD2
clone size: .
CDR3 DNA: TGTGCCACCAGTGAACAGCGGGGGGTGGATACGCAGTATTTT
CDR3 protein: CATSEQRGVDTQYF

V gene: TRBV10-3
CDR3 length: 14
J gene: TRBJ2-3
D gene: .
clone size: .
CDR3 DNA: TGTGCCATCGCTTGGGACAAGTTCACAGATACGCAGTATTTT
CDR3 protein: CAIAWDKFTDTQYF